Each of the 12 T cell receptor beta chains below was sequenced from the same sample in a study of T cell responses to AZD1222 COVID-19 vaccine. Some clones are missing from TCRdb's copy, which holds only in-frame ones; the method was immunoSEQ multiplex PCR. The sample lists some 190,000 clones, approximately 92% occurring once. The specimen comprised peripheral blood, sampled on day 0 of AZD1222 vaccination. These receptors were obtained from an adult in good health.

The V call is TRBV29-1, the J call TRBJ2-7; 9 bases agree with TRBD1. The CDR3 covers 11 residues. Germline CDR1 and CDR2: SQVTM and ANQGSEA. J gave up 5 bases and V 4 bases, and 0 bases lay outside the gene matches. CDR3 residues: CSVGQGDEQYF. CDR3 nucleotide sequence: TGCAGCGTTGGACAGGGGGACGAGCAGTACTTC.

As concerns this clone: Other DNA sequences in this specimen translate into the identical CDR3. The CDR3 is CASRLTGNTIYF. As DNA, the CDR3 is TGTGCCAGCAGGCTGACTGGAAACACCATATATTTT. The V and J genes are TRBV12-3 or TRBV12-4 and TRBJ1-3; D is undetermined. V lost 6 bases, J lost 2 bases, and 5 bases lay in between. This CDR3 region has 12 residues.

The chain has TRBV6-5 and TRBJ1-1; tentatively, D is TRBD1 (5 bases). The germline V gene has CDR1 MNHEY and CDR2 SVGAGI. Deletions cut 6 bases from V and 4 bases from J, with 15 bases between. The CDR3 length is 14 residues. The CDR3 region has the DNA TGTGCCAGCAGGGCCGCCATGGGGGTCACTGAAGCTTTCTTT. The encoded protein is CASRAAMGVTEAFF.

The chain carries TRBV7-9 and TRBJ1-3, with no clear D. Trimming took off 1 base at V and 4 bases at J, with 8 bases between the two ends. The CDR3 sequence is 14 residues long. CDR1 and CDR2 from the germline V gene are SEHNR and FQNEAQ (reference sequence). This CDR3 reads CASSLVAVGNTIYF. The DNA for the CDR3 is TGTGCCAGCAGCTTAGTGGCAGTCGGAAACACCATATATTTT.

The genes are TRBV10-1 and TRBJ1-1, with TRBD1 as a possible D gene (5 bases). CDR3 length: 13 amino acids. CDR1 and CDR2 from the germline V gene are WNHNN and SYGVQD (reference sequence). Trimming removed 6 bases from V and 0 bases from J, with 8 bases in between. The CDR3: CASRGTVNTEAFF. The DNA for the CDR3 is TGCGCCAGCAGGGGGACGGTGAACACTGAAGCTTTCTTT.

V gene TRBV7-3 combines with J gene TRBJ1-2; D not resolved. This CDR3 spans 13 amino acids. V dropped 5 bases and J dropped 4 bases, with 11 bases sitting between them. Germline CDR1 reads SGHTA; CDR2 reads FQGTGA. The CDR3 DNA reads TGTGCCAGCAGCCGTGACAACGGCTATGGCTACACCTTC. It specifies CASSRDNGYGYTF.

The V gene is TRBV7-9, the J gene TRBJ1-5; D call uncertain. Germline-derived CDR1 and CDR2 are SEHNR and FQNEAQ (reference sequence). This CDR3 contains 13 residues. Between the trimmed V and J ends, which lost 5 bases and 5 bases, there was a span of 10 bases. The CDR3 is CASSADKDQPQHF. The DNA for the CDR3 is TGTGCCAGCAGCGCCGACAAGGATCAGCCCCAGCATTTT.

This clone was counted only a few times. The chain couples TRBV12-5 to TRBJ2-3, with 12 bases aligning to TRBD2. The V segment lost 0 bases and the J segment 4 bases; nucleotides outside the gene matches: 8. CDR3 length equals 18 residues. Per the germline V gene, CDR1 is LGHNT and CDR2 is FRNRAP. CDR3 coding DNA: TGTGCTAGTGGTTTGGTACTCGGACTAGCGGGGAGGCCAGATACGCAGTATTTT. Protein product: CASGLVLGLAGRPDTQYF.

This clone was seen once. The chain couples TRBV6-5 to TRBJ1-2; 7 bases line up with TRBD1. The ends lost 4 bases at V and 5 bases at J; junction bases unmatched: 10. CDR1 and CDR2 from the germline V gene are MNHEY and SVGAGI. This CDR3 has 15 residues. The CDR3 region is CASSLVPDRWYGYTF. CDR3 nucleotides: TGTGCCAGCAGTTTGGTCCCGGACAGGTGGTATGGCTACACCTTC.

The rearrangement uses TRBV20-1 and TRBJ2-5; TRBD2 is a possible D gene (6 bases). Germline V CDR1 and CDR2: DFQATT, SNEGSKA (reference sequence). V lost 7 bases and J 5 bases, leaving 11 bases between the germline ends. This CDR3 contains 11 residues. The CDR3 DNA follows: TGCAGTGGGGGACGGGAGGAGACCCAGTACTTC. It yields the protein CSGGREETQYF.

This sequence joins TRBV10-2 and TRBJ2-7; D not resolved. The germline V gene has CDR1 WSHSY and CDR2 SAAADI. The CDR3 contains 14 residues. V was clipped by 11 bases and J by 1 base, with 18 bases between them. In DNA, the CDR3 is TGCGCCTCCCGGCCTGTGGGTTTATCCTACGAGCAGTACTTC. Encoded protein: CASRPVGLSYEQYF.

This chain joins TRBV18 and TRBJ1-6; 9 bases line up with TRBD1. V shed 3 bases, J shed 9 bases, and the junction held 3 bases outside the gene matches. Per the germline V gene, CDR1 is KGHSH and CDR2 is LQKENI. CDR3 length: 14 residues. The CDR3 coding sequence is TGTGCCAGCTCACCGATGGACAGGGGTTCACCCCTCCACTTT. Translation: CASSPMDRGSPLHF.